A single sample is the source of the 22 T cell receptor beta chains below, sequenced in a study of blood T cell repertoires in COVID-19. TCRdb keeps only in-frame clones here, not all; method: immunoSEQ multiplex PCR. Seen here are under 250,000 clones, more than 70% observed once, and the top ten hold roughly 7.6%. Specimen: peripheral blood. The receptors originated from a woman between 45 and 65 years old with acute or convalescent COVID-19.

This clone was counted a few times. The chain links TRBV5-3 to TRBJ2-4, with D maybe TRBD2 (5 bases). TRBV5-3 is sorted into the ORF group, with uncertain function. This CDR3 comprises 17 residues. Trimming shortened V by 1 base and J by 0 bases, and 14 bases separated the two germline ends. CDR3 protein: CARSLSLRGLAKNIQYF. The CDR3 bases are TGTGCCAGAAGCTTGTCCTTACGGGGTTTAGCCAAAAACATTCAGTACTTC.

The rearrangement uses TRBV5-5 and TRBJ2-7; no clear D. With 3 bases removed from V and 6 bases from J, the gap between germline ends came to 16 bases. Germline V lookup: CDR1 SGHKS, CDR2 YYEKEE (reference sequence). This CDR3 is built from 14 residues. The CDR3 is CASSSQSPPSEQYF. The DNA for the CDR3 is TGTGCCAGCAGCTCCCAAAGCCCCCCTAGCGAGCAGTACTTC.

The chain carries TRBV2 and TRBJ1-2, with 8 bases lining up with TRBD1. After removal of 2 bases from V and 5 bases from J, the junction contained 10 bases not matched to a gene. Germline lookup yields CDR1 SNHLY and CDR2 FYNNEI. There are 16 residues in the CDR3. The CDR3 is CASSEKGTGRLYGYTF. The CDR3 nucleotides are TGTGCCAGCAGTGAAAAGGGGACAGGAAGGTTATATGGCTACACCTTC. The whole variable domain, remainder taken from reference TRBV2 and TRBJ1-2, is EPEVTQTPSHQVTQMGQEVILRCVPISNHLYFYWYRQILGQKVEFLVSFYNNEISEKSEIFDDQFSVERPDGSNFTLKIRSTKLEDSAMYFCASSEKGTGRLYGYTFGSGTRLTVV.

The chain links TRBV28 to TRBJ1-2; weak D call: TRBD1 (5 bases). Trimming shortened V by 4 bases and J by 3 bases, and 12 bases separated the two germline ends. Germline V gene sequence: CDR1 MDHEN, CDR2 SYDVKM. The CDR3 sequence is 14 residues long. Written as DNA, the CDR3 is TGTGCCAGCAGTTCCCCAGGACACGACTATGGCTACACCTTC. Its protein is CASSSPGHDYGYTF.

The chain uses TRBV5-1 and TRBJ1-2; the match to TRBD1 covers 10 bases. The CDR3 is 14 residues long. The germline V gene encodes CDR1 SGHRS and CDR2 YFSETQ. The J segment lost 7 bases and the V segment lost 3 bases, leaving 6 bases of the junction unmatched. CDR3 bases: TGCGCCAGCAGCTCCAGACAGGGGGCGGGTGGCTACACCTTC. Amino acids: CASSSRQGAGGYTF.

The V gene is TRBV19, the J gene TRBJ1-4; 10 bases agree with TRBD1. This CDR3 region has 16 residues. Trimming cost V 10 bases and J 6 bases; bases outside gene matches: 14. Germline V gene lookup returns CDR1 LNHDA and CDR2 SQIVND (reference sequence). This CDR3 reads CATSRDRGRGDEKLFF. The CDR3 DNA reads TGTGCCACCAGCCGGGACAGGGGACGGGGGGATGAAAAACTGTTTTTT.

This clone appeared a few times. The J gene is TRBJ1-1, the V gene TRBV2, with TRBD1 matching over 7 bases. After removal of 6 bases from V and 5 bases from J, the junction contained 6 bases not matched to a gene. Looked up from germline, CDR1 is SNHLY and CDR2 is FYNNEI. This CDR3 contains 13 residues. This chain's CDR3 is CASRTGTSTEAFF. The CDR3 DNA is TGTGCCAGCAGGACAGGGACCTCGACTGAAGCTTTCTTT.

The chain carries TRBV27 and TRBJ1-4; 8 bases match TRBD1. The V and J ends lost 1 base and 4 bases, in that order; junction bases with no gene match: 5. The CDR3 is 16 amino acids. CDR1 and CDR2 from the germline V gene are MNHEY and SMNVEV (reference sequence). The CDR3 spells CASSLYGDRHNEKLFF. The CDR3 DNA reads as TGTGCCAGCAGTTTATACGGGGACAGGCATAATGAAAAACTGTTTTTT.

CDR3 bases: TGCGCCAGCAGTACTAACAGGGCTGGGACTGAAGCTTTCTTT. It codes for CASSTNRAGTEAFF. The rearrangement joins TRBV10-2 to TRBJ1-1, with a tentative D call TRBD1 (6 bases). The CDR3 is made up of 14 amino acids. CDR1 and CDR2 from the germline V gene are WSHSY and SAAADI. Trimming removed 5 bases at V and 5 bases at J, with 15 bases between.

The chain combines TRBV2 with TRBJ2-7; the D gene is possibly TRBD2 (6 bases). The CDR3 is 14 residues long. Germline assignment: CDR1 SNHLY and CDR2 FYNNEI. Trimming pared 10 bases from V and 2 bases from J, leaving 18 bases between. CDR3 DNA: TGTGCCACGGAAATGGGAGGCACCCCCTACGAGCAGTACTTC. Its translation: CATEMGGTPYEQYF.

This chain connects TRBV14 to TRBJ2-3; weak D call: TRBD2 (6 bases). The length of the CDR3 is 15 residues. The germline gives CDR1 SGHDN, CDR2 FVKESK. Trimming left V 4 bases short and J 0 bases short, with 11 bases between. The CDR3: CASSPGLGSTDTQYF. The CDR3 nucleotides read TGTGCCAGCAGCCCGGGACTGGGTAGCACAGATACGCAGTATTTT.

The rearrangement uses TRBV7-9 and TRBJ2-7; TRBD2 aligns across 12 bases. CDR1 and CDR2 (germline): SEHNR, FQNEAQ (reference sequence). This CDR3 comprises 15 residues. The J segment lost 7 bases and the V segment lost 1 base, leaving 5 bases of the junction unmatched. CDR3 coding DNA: TGTGCCAGCAGCTTAGGCTCGGGACTAGCGGGTGAGCAGTACTTC. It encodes CASSLGSGLAGEQYF. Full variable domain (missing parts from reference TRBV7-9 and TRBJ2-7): DTGVSQNPRHKITKRGQNVTFRCDPISEHNRLYWYRQTLGQGPEFLTYFQNEAQLEKSRLLSDRFSAERPKGSFSTLEIQRTEQGDSAMYLCASSLGSGLAGEQYFGPGTRLTVT.

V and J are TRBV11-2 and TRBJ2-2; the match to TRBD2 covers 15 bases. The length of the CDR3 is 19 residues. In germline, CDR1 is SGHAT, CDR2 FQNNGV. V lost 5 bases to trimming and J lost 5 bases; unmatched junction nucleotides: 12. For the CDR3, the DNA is TGTGCCAGCAGCCAATGGGGACTAGCGGGAGGTTCGGGGACCGGGGAGCTGTTTTTT. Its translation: CASSQWGLAGGSGTGELFF.

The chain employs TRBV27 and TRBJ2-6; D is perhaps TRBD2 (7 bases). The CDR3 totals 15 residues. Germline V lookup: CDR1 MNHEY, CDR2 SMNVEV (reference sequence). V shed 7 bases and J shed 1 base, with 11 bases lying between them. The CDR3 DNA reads TGTGCCAGCATGGGGGGGCTGTCTGGGGCCAACGTCCTGACTTTC. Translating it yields CASMGGLSGANVLTF.

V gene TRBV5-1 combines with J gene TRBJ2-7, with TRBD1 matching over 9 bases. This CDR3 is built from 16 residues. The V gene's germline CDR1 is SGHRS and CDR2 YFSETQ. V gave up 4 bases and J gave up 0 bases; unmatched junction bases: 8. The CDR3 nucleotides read TGCGCCAGCAGCGGAGGTCCGGGACAGGGCTCCTACGAGCAGTACTTC. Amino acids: CASSGGPGQGSYEQYF. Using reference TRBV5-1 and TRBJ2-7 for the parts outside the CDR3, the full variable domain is KAGVTQTPRYLIKTRGQQVTLSCSPISGHRSVSWYQQTPGQGLQFLFEYFSETQRNKGNFPGRFSGRQFSNSRSEMNVSTLELGDSALYLCASSGGPGQGSYEQYFGPGTRLTVT.

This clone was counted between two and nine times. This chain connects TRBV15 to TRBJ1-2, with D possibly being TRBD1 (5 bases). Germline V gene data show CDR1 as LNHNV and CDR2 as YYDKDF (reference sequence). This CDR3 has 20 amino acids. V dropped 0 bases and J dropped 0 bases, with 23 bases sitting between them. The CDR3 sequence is CATSRDRGGALGGTNYGYTF. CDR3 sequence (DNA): TGTGCCACCAGCAGAGATCGAGGTGGTGCCTTGGGGGGGACTAACTATGGCTACACCTTC.

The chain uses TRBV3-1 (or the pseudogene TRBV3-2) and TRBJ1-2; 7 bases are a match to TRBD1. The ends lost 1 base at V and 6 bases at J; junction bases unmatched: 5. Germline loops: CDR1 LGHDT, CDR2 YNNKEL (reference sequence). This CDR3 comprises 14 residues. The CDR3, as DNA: TGTGCCAGCAGCCAAGGAGCGACAGGGCATGGCTACACCTTC. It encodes CASSQGATGHGYTF.

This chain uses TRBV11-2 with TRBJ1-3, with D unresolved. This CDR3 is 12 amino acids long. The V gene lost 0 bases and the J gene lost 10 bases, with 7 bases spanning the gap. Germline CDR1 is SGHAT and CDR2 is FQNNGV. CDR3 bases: TGTGCCAGCAGCTTAGACGGTAGTACCATATATTTT. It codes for CASSLDGSTIYF.

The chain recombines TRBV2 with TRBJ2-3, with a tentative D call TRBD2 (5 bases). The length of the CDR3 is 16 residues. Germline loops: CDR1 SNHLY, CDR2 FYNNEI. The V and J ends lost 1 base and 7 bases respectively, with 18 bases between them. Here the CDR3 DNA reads TGTGCCAGCAGTGAAGTGGGCAGGCGTGCCGGGAATACGCAGTATTTT. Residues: CASSEVGRRAGNTQYF.

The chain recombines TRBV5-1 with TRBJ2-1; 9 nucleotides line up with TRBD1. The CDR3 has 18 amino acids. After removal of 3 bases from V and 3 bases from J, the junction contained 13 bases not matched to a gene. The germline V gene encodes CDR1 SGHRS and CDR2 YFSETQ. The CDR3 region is CASSSSGTGFTVYNEQFF. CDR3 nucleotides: TGCGCCAGCAGCTCATCCGGGACAGGGTTCACAGTCTACAATGAGCAGTTCTTC.

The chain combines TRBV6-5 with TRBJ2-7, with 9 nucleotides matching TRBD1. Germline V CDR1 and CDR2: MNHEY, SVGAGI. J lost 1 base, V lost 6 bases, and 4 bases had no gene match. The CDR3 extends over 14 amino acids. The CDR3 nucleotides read TGTGCCAGCAGAACCGGGACAGGGTCCTACGAGCAGTACTTC. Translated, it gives CASRTGTGSYEQYF.

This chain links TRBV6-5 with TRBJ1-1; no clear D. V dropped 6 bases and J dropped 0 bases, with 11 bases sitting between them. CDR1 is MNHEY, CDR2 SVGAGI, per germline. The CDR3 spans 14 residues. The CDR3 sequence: CASSVQDMNTEAFF. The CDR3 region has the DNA TGTGCCAGCAGCGTGCAGGATATGAACACTGAAGCTTTCTTT.